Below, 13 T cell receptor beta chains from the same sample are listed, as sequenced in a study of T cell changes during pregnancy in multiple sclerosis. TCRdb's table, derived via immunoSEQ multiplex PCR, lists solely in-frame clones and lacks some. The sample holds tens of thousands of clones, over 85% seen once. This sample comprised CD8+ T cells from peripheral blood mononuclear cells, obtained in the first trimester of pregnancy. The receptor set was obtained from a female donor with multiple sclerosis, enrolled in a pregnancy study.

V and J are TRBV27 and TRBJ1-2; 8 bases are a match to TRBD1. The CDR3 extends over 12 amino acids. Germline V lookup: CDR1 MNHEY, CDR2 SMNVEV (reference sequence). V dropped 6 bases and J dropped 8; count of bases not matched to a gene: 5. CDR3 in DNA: TGTGCCAGCAGCCCTCCAGGGGGCGGCTACACCTTC. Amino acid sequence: CASSPPGGGYTF.

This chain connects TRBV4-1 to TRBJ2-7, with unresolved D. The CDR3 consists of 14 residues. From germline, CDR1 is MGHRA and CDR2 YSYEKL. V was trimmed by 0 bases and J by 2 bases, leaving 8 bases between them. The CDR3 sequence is CASSQDLRTYEQYF. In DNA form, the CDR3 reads TGCGCCAGCAGCCAAGATCTCCGTACCTACGAGCAGTACTTC.

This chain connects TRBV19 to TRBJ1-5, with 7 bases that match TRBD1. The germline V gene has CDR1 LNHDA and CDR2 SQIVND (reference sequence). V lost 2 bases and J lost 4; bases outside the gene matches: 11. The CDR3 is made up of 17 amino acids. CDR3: CASSISAGQDSNQPQHF. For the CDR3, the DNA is TGTGCCAGTAGTATAAGTGCCGGACAGGACTCGAATCAGCCCCAGCATTTT.

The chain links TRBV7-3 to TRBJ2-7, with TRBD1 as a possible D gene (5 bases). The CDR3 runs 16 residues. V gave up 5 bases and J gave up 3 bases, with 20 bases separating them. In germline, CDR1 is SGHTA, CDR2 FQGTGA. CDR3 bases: TGTGCCAGCAGCCCCCGACAGACCTCATACCTCTACGAGCAGTACTTC. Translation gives CASSPRQTSYLYEQYF. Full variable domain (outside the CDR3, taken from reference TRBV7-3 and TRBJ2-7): GAGVSQTPSNKVTEKGKYVELRCDPISGHTALYWYRQSLGQGPEFLIYFQGTGAADDSGLPNDRFFAVRPEGSVSTLKIQRTERGDSAVYLCASSPRQTSYLYEQYFGPGTRLTVT.

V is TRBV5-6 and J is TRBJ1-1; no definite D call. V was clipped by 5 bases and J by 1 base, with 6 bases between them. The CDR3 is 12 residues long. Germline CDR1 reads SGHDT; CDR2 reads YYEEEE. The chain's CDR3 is CASSTANTEAFF. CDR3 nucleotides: TGTGCCAGCAGTACAGCGAACACTGAAGCTTTCTTT.

The DNA of the CDR3 is TGTGCCAGCAGCTTAGGTCGGGGAAACACTGAAGCTTTCTTT. This encodes CASSLGRGNTEAFF. This rearrangement joins TRBV11-3 to TRBJ1-1; no reliable D call. The V gene lost 1 base and the J gene lost 2 bases, with 8 bases spanning the gap. CDR1 and CDR2 from the germline V gene are SGHNT and YENEEA. The CDR3 contains 14 residues.

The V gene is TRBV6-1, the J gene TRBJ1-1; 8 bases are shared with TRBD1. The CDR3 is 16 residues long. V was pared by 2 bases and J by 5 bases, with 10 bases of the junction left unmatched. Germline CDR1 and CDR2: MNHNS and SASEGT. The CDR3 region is CASSEPAGGWETEAFF. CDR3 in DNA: TGTGCCAGCAGTGAACCGGCAGGGGGCTGGGAGACTGAAGCTTTCTTT.

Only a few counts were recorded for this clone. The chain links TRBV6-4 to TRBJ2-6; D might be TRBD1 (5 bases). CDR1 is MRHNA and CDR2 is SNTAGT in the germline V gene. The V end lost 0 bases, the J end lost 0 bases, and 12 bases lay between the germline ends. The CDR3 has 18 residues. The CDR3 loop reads CASSDSPGSSSGANVLTF. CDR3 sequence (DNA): TGTGCCAGCAGTGACTCCCCAGGGTCCTCCTCTGGGGCCAACGTCCTGACTTTC.

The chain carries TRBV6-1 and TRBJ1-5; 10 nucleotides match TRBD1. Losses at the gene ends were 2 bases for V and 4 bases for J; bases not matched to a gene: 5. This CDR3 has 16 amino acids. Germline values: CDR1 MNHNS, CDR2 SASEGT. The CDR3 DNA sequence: TGTGCCAGCAGTGAAACAGGGGGACAGGGGAATCAGCCCCAGCATTTT. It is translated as CASSETGGQGNQPQHF.

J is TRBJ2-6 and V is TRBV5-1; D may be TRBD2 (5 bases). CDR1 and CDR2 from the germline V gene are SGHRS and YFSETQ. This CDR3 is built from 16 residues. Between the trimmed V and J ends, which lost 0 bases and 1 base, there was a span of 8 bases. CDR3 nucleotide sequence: TGCGCCAGCAGCTTGGCCCCGGGGTCTGGGGCCAACGTCCTGACTTTC. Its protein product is CASSLAPGSGANVLTF.

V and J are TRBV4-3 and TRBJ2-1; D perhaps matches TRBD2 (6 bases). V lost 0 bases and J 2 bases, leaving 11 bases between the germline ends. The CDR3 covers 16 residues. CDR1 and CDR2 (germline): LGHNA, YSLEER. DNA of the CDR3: TGCGCCAGCAGCCAAGAATCGGGAGAGCCCTACAATGAGCAGTTCTTC. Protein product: CASSQESGEPYNEQFF.

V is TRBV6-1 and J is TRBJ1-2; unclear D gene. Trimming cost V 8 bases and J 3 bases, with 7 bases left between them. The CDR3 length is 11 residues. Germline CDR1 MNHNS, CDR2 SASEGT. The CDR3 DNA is TGTGCCAGCCAGGTGGACTATGGCTACACCTTC. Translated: CASQVDYGYTF.

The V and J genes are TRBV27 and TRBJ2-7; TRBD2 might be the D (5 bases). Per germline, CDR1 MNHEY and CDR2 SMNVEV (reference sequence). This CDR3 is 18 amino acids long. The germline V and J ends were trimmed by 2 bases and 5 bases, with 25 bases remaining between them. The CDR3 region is CASSLRRADGISYHEQYF. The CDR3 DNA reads TGTGCCAGCAGTTTAAGAAGGGCGGACGGGATTTCGTACCACGAGCAGTACTTC.